A single T cell receptor (beta chain) is shown here with its context. These data are taken from a study of blood T cell repertoires in COVID-19. On the study more broadly: The United States, Italy and Spain supplied acute and convalescent COVID-19 samples. In each case, the material was cDNA or gDNA derived from T cells, B-cell-depleted T cells, or PBMCs.

Original processing methods: Amplification with reference gene primers provided the estimates of nucleated cell counts. TCRdb's copy holds only in-frame clones and misses some; the assay was immunoSEQ multiplex PCR. The DNA gave D and trimming, while V, J and clone size come from that table. The sample lists 150,000 to 200,000 clones, 80% to 95% occurring once. This CDR3 region has 16 residues. V dropped 8 bases and J dropped 5 bases, with 24 bases sitting between them. The V gene's germline CDR1 is LNHDA and CDR2 SQIVND (reference sequence). V is TRBV19 and J is TRBJ1-2; D possibly corresponds to TRBD1 (5 bases). The source material was peripheral blood. The receptor's source is a woman between 55 and 75 years old with COVID-19, enrolled during active disease. The CDR3 DNA reads TGTGCCAGTGCCACACTCCCCACAGGATTCCCTTATGGCTACACCTTC. As protein: CASATLPTGFPYGYTF. Together with reference TRBV19 and TRBJ1-2, the CDR3 gives the full variable domain: DGGITQSPKYLFRKEGQNVTLSCEQNLNHDAMYWYRQDPGQGLRLIYYSQIVNDFQKGDIAEGYSVSREKKESFPLTVTSAQKNPTAFYLCASATLPTGFPYGYTFGSGTRLTVV.